The 7 T cell receptor beta chains listed next were all sequenced from one sample in a study of T cells in Graves' hyperthyroidism and ophthalmopathy. Amplification yielded TCR beta CDR3 regions, with RNA transcripts as the source. Carried out on the TCR CDR3, a first-round RT-PCR used the HTBI primer set. TCRdb re-called the multiplex PCR reads with MiXCR, one entry per CDR3 protein. The profile shows a few hundred thousand distinct CDR3 sequences, roughly 21% of them singletons. The sample comprised blood. These receptors originate from a woman aged 45-65 years with Graves' hyperthyroidism.

Many counts were recorded for this clonotype. V usage is TRBV30 and J usage is TRBJ1-2; D gene uncertain. Germline V gives CDR1 GTSNPN, CDR2 SVGIG (reference sequence). V lost 0 bases and J lost 4, with 9 bases in between. CDR3 size: 13 residues. The CDR3 bases are TGTGCCTGGAGTGTCGGGCAGTCCTATGGCTACACCTTC. This translates into CAWSVGQSYGYTF.

The V gene is TRBV15, the J gene TRBJ1-5, with 7 bases that match TRBD1. This CDR3 region has 14 residues. Germline assignment: CDR1 LNHNV and CDR2 YYDKDF (reference sequence). J was trimmed by 7 bases and V by 3 bases; bases with no gene match: 6. CDR3 DNA sequence: TGTGCCACCAGCAGTAACAGGGGTCTCCAGCCCCAGCATTTT. Translating it yields CATSSNRGLQPQHF.

This rearrangement joins TRBV28 to TRBJ2-7; D might be TRBD2 (5 bases). The germline CDR1 and CDR2 sequences are MDHEN and SYDVKM. CDR3 length: 14 residues. V shed 7 bases and J shed 6 bases, with 19 bases lying between them. CDR3 sequence (DNA): TGTGCCAGCACCCCCCCCGGGCTAGCCGTCGAGCAGTACTTC. Encoded protein: CASTPPGLAVEQYF.

Ten or more counts support this clonotype. This chain joins TRBV27 and TRBJ2-7; 10 bases agree with TRBD1. The V segment lost 5 bases and the J segment 1 base; nucleotides outside the gene matches: 8. This CDR3 is built from 16 residues. The germline V gene has CDR1 MNHEY and CDR2 SMNVEV (reference sequence). The CDR3 DNA is TGTGCCAGCAGTACCGGGACAGGGGAGGGTTCCTACGAGCAGTACTTC. This gives the protein CASSTGTGEGSYEQYF.

In this sample, this clonotype turned up a few times. The chain links TRBV10-2 to TRBJ1-1, with 9 nucleotides matching TRBD1. Germline values: CDR1 WSHSY, CDR2 SAAADI. The CDR3 sequence is 13 residues long. With V trimmed by 7 bases and J by 5 bases, 5 bases remained unmatched. The CDR3 coding sequence is TGCGCCAGCACCGGGACAGGGCGTACTGAAGCTTTCTTT. It specifies CASTGTGRTEAFF.

With respect to this clonotype: The junction departs from germline at one end; a sequencing error may be responsible. The J gene is TRBJ2-1, the V gene TRBV6-1, with a weak D call TRBD1 (6 bases). The CDR3 is 14 amino acids. CDR1 and CDR2 (germline): MNHNS, SASEGT. The CDR3 nucleotides read TGTGTCAGCCTCAAGCCAGGGGAATTGAATGAGCAGTTCTTC. As protein: CVSLKPGELNEQFF.

This clonotype has ten or more counts. The rearrangement uses TRBV12-3 or TRBV12-4 and TRBJ2-7; the match to TRBD2 covers 14 bases. The ends lost 7 bases at V and 6 bases at J; junction bases unmatched: 8. The CDR3 loop spans 15 amino acids. As DNA, the CDR3 is TGTGCCAGCACCCGGGGGGGACTAGCGGGAGTCGAGCAGTACTTC. Its translation: CASTRGGLAGVEQYF.